This T cell receptor beta chain originates from a study of T cells in localized non-small cell lung cancer. This clone has only one observation. Its target is not known. This CDR3 comprises 15 residues. V shed 1 base, J shed 2 bases, and the junction held 4 bases outside the gene matches. The germline CDR1 and CDR2 sequences are SNHLY and FYNNEI. Only in-frame clones appear in the TCRdb table, and some are missing; sequencing was by immunoSEQ multiplex PCR. Of around 21,000 clones in the sample, roughly 80% were seen once. Study-level findings and limits: Adjacent lung exhibited a median of around 60 among the 100 most abundant tumor clones.

The chain joins TRBV2 to TRBJ1-2; 7 positions match TRBD1. The sample consisted of peripheral blood, taken before any cancer treatment. This clonotype was obtained from a man aged 40-75 years with stage I lung adenocarcinoma. The CDR3 loop reads CASSEEPGGNYGYTF. CDR3 nucleotide sequence: TGTGCCAGCAGTGAAGAGCCAGGGGGGAACTATGGCTACACCTTC.